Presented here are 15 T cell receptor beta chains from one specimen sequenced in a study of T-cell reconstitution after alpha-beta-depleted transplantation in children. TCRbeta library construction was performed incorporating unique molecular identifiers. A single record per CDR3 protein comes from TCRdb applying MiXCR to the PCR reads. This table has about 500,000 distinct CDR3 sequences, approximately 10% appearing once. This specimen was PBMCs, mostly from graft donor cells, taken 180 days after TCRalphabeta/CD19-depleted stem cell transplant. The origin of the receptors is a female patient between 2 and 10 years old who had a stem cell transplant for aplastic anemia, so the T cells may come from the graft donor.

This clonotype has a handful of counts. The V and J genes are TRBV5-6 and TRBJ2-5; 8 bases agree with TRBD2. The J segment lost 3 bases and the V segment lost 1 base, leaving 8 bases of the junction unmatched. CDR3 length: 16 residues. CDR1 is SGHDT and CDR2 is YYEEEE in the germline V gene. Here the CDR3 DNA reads TGTGCCAGCAGCTTGTTGTCGGGAGGGCTGGAAGAGACCCAGTACTTC. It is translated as CASSLLSGGLEETQYF. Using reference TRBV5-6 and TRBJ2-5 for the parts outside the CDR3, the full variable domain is DAGVTQSPTHLIKTRGQQVTLRCSPKSGHDTVSWYQQALGQGPQFIFQYYEEEERQRGNFPDRFSGHQFPNYSSELNVNALLLGDSALYLCASSLLSGGLEETQYFGPGTRLLVL.

Here the CDR3 reads CASSIDPAGGYTEAFF. The CDR3 bases are TGTGCCAGTAGTATAGATCCCGCAGGGGGATACACTGAAGCTTTCTTT. This chain connects TRBV19 to TRBJ1-1; 7 nucleotides line up with TRBD1. CDR1 is LNHDA, CDR2 SQIVND, per germline (reference sequence). The CDR3 is 16 amino acids. Losses at the gene ends were 0 bases for V and 3 bases for J; bases not matched to a gene: 7.

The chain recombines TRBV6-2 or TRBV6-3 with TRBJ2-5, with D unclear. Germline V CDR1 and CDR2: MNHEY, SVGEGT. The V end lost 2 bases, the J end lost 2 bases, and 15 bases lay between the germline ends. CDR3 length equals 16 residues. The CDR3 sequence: CASSYDLPIDQETQYF. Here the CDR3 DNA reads TGTGCCAGCAGTTACGATCTGCCAATCGATCAAGAGACCCAGTACTTC.

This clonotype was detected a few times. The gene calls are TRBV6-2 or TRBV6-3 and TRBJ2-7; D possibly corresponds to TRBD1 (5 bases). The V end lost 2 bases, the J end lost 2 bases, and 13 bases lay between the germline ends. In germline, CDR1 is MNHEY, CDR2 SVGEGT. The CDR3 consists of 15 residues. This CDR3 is CASSYRGAGTYEQYV. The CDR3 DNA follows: TGTGCCAGCAGTTACAGGGGCGCCGGTACCTACGAGCAGTACGTC.

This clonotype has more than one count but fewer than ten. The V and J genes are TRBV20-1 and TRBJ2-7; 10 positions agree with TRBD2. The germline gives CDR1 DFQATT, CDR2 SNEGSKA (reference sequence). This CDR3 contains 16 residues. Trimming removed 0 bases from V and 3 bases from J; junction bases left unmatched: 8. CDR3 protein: CSARDTSGTLFYEQYF. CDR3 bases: TGCAGTGCTAGAGATACTAGCGGGACCCTTTTCTACGAGCAGTACTTC.

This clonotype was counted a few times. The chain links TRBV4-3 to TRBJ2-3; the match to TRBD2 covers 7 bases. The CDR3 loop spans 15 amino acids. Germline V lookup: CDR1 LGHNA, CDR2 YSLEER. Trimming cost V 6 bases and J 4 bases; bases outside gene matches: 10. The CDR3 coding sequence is TGCGCCAGCAGACTGGGGCGGGAGAGGGCAGATACGCAGTATTTT. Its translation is CASRLGRERADTQYF.

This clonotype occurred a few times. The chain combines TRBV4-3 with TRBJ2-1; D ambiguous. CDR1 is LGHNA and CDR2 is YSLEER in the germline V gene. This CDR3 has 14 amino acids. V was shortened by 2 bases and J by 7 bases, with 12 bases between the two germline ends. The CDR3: CASSQIDPWNEQFF. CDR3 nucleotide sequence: TGCGCCAGCAGCCAAATCGACCCTTGGAATGAGCAGTTCTTC.

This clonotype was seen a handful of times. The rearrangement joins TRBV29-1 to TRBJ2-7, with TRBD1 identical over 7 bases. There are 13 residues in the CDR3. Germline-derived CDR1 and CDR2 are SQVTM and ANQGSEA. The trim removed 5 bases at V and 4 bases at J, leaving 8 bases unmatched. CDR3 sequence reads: CSVLVGQSYEQYF. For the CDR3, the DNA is TGCAGCGTTTTGGTGGGACAGAGTTACGAGCAGTACTTC.

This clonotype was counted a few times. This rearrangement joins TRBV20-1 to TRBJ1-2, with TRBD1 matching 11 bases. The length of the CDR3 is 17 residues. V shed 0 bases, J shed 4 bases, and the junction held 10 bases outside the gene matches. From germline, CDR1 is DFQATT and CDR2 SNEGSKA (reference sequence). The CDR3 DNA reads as TGCAGTGCTAGAGAGGACAGGGGGCCCCTCTCTAGCTATGGCTACACCTTC. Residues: CSAREDRGPLSSYGYTF.

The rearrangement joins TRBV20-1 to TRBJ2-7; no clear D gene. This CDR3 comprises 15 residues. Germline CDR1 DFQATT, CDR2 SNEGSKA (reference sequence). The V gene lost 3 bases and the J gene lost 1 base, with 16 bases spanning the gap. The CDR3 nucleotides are TGCAGTGCTAGCAAGCCCGGAGTTATGTCCTACGAGCAGTACTTC. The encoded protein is CSASKPGVMSYEQYF.

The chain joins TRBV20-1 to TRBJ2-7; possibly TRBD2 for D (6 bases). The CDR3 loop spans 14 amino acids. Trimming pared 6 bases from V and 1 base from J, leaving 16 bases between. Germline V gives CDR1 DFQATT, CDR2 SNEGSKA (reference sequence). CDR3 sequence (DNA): TGCAGTGCGGTCACCGGGACTCCTTCCTACGAGCAGTACTTC. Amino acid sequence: CSAVTGTPSYEQYF.

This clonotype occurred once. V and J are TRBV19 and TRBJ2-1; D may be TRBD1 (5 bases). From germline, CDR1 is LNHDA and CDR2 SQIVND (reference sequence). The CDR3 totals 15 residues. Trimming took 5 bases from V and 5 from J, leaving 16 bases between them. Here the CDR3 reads CASSLRQRPDNEQFF. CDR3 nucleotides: TGTGCCAGTAGTCTGAGACAGCGCCCGGACAATGAGCAGTTCTTC. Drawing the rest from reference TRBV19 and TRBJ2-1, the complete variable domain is DGGITQSPKYLFRKEGQNVTLSCEQNLNHDAMYWYRQDPGQGLRLIYYSQIVNDFQKGDIAEGYSVSREKKESFPLTVTSAQKNPTAFYLCASSLRQRPDNEQFFGPGTRLTVL.

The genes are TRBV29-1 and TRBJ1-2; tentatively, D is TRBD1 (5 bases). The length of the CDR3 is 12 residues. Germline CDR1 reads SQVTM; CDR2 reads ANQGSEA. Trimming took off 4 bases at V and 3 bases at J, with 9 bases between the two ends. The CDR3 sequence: CSVGGRHYGYTF. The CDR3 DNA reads TGCAGCGTTGGGGGACGGCACTATGGCTACACCTTC.

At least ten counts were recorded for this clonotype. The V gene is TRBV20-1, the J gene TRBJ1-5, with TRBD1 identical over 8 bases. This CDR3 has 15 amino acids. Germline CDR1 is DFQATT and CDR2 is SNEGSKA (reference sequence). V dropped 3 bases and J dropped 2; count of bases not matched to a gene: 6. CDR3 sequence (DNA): TGCAGTGCTAGCCGGGCAGGGGGCGGCAATCAGCCCCAGCATTTT. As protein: CSASRAGGGNQPQHF.

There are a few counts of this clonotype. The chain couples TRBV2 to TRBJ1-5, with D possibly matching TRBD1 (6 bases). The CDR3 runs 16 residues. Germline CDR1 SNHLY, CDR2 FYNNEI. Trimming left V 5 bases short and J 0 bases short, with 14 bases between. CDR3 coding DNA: TGTGCCAGCAGTCCCCGAGACAGGTATAGCAATCAGCCCCAGCATTTT. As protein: CASSPRDRYSNQPQHF.